Sequencing of this TCR beta chain was carried out in a study of T-cell reconstitution after alpha-beta-depleted transplantation in children. A library of TCRbeta sequences, prepared with unique molecular identifiers, was generated. In TCRdb, the PCR reads were re-called with MiXCR into one record per CDR3 protein. The top ten clones hold 5% of a sample with hundreds of thousands of distinct CDR3 sequences, less than 20% of them seen once. The CDR3 runs 16 residues. The V gene's germline CDR1 is MGHRA and CDR2 YSYEKL. With 0 bases clipped from V and 5 bases from J, the junction kept 7 bases outside the gene matches. With respect to this clonotype: Its antigen is not known.

Overall study findings and caveats: Roughly two months post-transplant, alpha-beta T cells reportedly originated from several hundred graft clones that had expanded. Surviving thymic progenitors and recipient T cells were the source of high TCRbeta diversity at day 60 in some patients. One year post-transplant, T-cell counts and diversity were largely derived from T cells produced anew.

The chain links TRBV4-1 to TRBJ2-7; 10 nucleotides line up with TRBD1. This TCR came from a male patient aged 10 to 17 who had a stem cell transplant for acute lymphoblastic leukemia, so the T cells may come from the graft donor. The sample was PBMCs, mostly from graft donor cells, taken 360 days after TCRalphabeta/CD19-depleted stem cell transplant. The CDR3 region has the DNA TGCGCCAGCAGCCAAGATCGGGGGACAGGGGCTCACGAGCAGTACTTC. It yields the protein CASSQDRGTGAHEQYF.